This entry is about one T cell receptor beta chain. CD3+CD4+ and CD3+CD8+ cells were FACS-sorted from thawed unstimulated PBMCs. The entry originates in a study of T cell clones after liver transplantation. Study context: At least one year of complete immunosuppression withdrawal without enzymes over twice normal defined tolerance.

TCRdb keeps only in-frame clones here, not all; method: immunoSEQ multiplex PCR. The data show approximately 6,100 clones, with more than 65% seen just once and roughly 38% held by the top ten. The V gene's germline CDR1 is SGHDN and CDR2 FVKESK. Trimming stripped 4 bases from V and 2 bases from J, with 7 bases between. The CDR3 has 13 residues. This rearrangement joins TRBV14 to TRBJ2-3; D remains unclear. The TCR originated in a human donor who received a liver transplant. The sequencing used CD8+ T cells from blood, collected before liver transplant. CDR3 nucleotide sequence: TGTGCCAGCAGCCCCATCGACACAGATACGCAGTATTTT. The encoded protein is CASSPIDTDTQYF.